This T cell receptor (beta chain) was identified during a study of identical twins. Findings and limits, study-wide: Modelling underestimated the level of out-of-frame TCR alpha sharing observed in monozygotic twins. Conclusions leaned on cross-sectional statistical analysis and did not track the same donors over time. High-abundance cord blood beta clonotypes had fewer insertions; memory repertoires showed none.

Template switching added a universal primer site; cDNA carried unique molecular identifiers. MiXCR, applied by TCRdb to the 5' RACE reads, yields one record per CDR3 protein. Of approximately 600,000 distinct CDR3 sequences in the sample, roughly 9.5% were seen once. As regards this clonotype: Its antigen is not known.

Trimming cost V 9 bases and J 2 bases, with 17 bases left between them. The CDR3 loop spans 15 amino acids. The germline CDR1 and CDR2 sequences are KGHDR and SFDVKD. These records were also assigned to another study, of yellow fever vaccine responses in identical twins.

Sequenced material: PBMCs. This clonotype was obtained from a woman younger than 35 in good health. The V gene is TRBV24-1, the J gene TRBJ2-3; no definite D call. CDR3 bases: TGTGCCACCTCCAAAGAAGAGGATCTCACAGATACGCAGTATTTT. Translating it yields CATSKEEDLTDTQYF.